What follows are 31 T cell receptor beta chains derived from one specimen sequenced in a study of T cell changes during pregnancy in multiple sclerosis. The protocol was immunoSEQ multiplex PCR, while the TCRdb copy is restricted to in-frame clones and leaves out a portion. The sample consists of about 45,000 clones, approximately 91% of them appearing once. Sequencing was performed on PBMCs (not recorded whether the cells were cultured). The receptor set was obtained from a female donor with multiple sclerosis, enrolled in a pregnancy study.

The chain's CDR3 is CASSLSTVRGNTEAFF. CDR3 coding DNA: TGTGCCAGCTCACTTTCCACGGTCAGGGGGAACACTGAAGCTTTCTTT. The V gene is TRBV18, the J gene TRBJ1-1, with D maybe TRBD1 (6 bases). V lost 4 bases to trimming and J lost 1 base, with 16 bases between them. The CDR3 has 16 residues. Germline CDR1 reads KGHSH; CDR2 reads LQKENI. The variable domain in full, with the rest retrieved from reference TRBV18 and TRBJ1-1, is NAGVMQNPRHLVRRRGQEARLRCSPMKGHSHVYWYRQLPEEGLKFMVYLQKENIIDESGMPKERFSAEFPKEGPSILRIQQVVRGDSAAYFCASSLSTVRGNTEAFFGQGTRLTVV.

This chain uses TRBV7-3 with TRBJ2-1; possible D gene TRBD1, 7 bases. V was trimmed by 1 base and J by 5 bases, leaving 18 bases between them. The CDR3 extends over 17 amino acids. CDR1 is SGHTA, CDR2 FQGTGA, per germline. The CDR3, as DNA: TGTGCCAGCAGCTTAAATCCCCCGCAGGGGGGCCACAATGAGCAGTTCTTC. Translating it yields CASSLNPPQGGHNEQFF.

CDR3 DNA sequence: TGTGCCAGCAGTTACCGCAATGAGCAGTTCTTC. Translation: CASSYRNEQFF. J is TRBJ2-1 and V is TRBV6-5; D is unclear. CDR3 length equals 11 residues. V was cut by 2 bases and J by 6 bases, with 2 bases left in between. From germline, CDR1 is MNHEY and CDR2 SVGAGI.

The genes are TRBV19 and TRBJ1-2, with D uncertain. CDR3 length equals 13 residues. CDR1 and CDR2 (germline): LNHDA, SQIVND (reference sequence). The ends were cut back, 3 bases at V and 8 bases at J, with 13 bases in the middle. In DNA form, the CDR3 reads TGTGCCAGTAGTATCGGCCCCCTTGGGGGCTACACCTTC. This codes for CASSIGPLGGYTF.

The rearrangement joins TRBV5-4 to TRBJ2-2; D unresolved. Germline assignment: CDR1 SGHNT and CDR2 YYREEE (reference sequence). This CDR3 region has 13 residues. V was clipped by 5 bases and J by 3 bases, with 8 bases between them. CDR3 DNA sequence: TGTGCCAGCAGTTTAGGAGACACCGGGGAGCTGTTTTTT. This translates into CASSLGDTGELFF.

This rearrangement joins TRBV27 to TRBJ1-2; D call uncertain. Trimming removed 3 bases at V and 6 bases at J, with 5 bases between. The CDR3 covers 11 residues. CDR1 and CDR2 (germline): MNHEY, SMNVEV (reference sequence). The CDR3 here is CASSFGNGYTF. CDR3 in DNA: TGTGCCAGCAGTTTCGGTAATGGCTACACCTTC.

The V gene is TRBV7-2, the J gene TRBJ2-3; 11 positions agree with TRBD2. Germline lookup yields CDR1 SGHTA and CDR2 FQGNSA. The V gene end was trimmed by 5 bases and the J gene end by 4 bases; junction bases not matched to a gene: 2. This CDR3 spans 14 amino acids. CDR3 DNA: TGTGCCAGCAGCAAGGGACTAGCGGCAGATACGCAGTATTTT. As protein: CASSKGLAADTQYF.

The V and J genes are TRBV7-3 and TRBJ2-7; 14 bases match TRBD2. Germline trimming cut 5 bases from V and 7 bases from J; bases unmatched to any gene: 7. The CDR3 loop spans 15 amino acids. CDR1 is SGHTA and CDR2 is FQGTGA in the germline V gene. The chain's CDR3 is CASSPGTSGSIEQYF. As DNA, the CDR3 is TGTGCCAGCAGCCCAGGGACTAGCGGGAGCATTGAGCAGTACTTC.

CDR3 amino acids: CASSLGSSNQPQHF. The CDR3 DNA reads as TGTGCCAGCAGCCTGGGGTCTAGCAATCAGCCCCAGCATTTT. V usage is TRBV5-5 and J usage is TRBJ1-5; D is ambiguous. V lost 4 bases and J lost 0, with 8 bases in between. The CDR3 length is 14 residues. Germline values: CDR1 SGHKS, CDR2 YYEKEE (reference sequence).

The J gene is TRBJ2-7, the V gene TRBV2; D ambiguous. CDR3 length equals 17 residues. Trimming cost V 2 bases and J 3 bases, with 20 bases left between them. The germline V gene has CDR1 SNHLY and CDR2 FYNNEI. Here the CDR3 reads CASSENLWAAEVYEQYF. In nucleotides, the CDR3 is TGTGCCAGCAGTGAAAATCTCTGGGCAGCTGAAGTCTACGAGCAGTACTTC.

The chain employs TRBV30 and TRBJ2-3; tentative D call: TRBD1 (5 bases). V lost 4 bases, J lost 5 bases, and 16 bases lay in between. The CDR3 totals 14 residues. CDR1 and CDR2 from the germline V gene are GTSNPN and SVGIG (reference sequence). The CDR3 DNA follows: TGTGCCTGGAATAAGGGCAGGGCGCAAGATACGCAGTATTTT. It yields the protein CAWNKGRAQDTQYF.

The gene calls are TRBV7-9 and TRBJ2-1; 7 bases agree with TRBD2. Germline CDR1 is SEHNR and CDR2 is FQNEAQ (reference sequence). The ends lost 1 base at V and 2 bases at J; junction bases unmatched: 2. This CDR3 contains 15 residues. The CDR3 region has the DNA TGTGCCAGCAGCTTAGGCGGGAGCGCCTACAATGAGCAGTTCTTC. Residues: CASSLGGSAYNEQFF. The entire variable domain, with the rest obtained from reference TRBV7-9 and TRBJ2-1, is as follows: DTGVSQNPRHKITKRGQNVTFRCDPISEHNRLYWYRQTLGQGPEFLTYFQNEAQLEKSRLLSDRFSAERPKGSFSTLEIQRTEQGDSAMYLCASSLGGSAYNEQFFGPGTRLTVL.

The chain has TRBV6-6 and TRBJ2-5, with D perhaps matching TRBD1 or TRBD2 (5 bases each). Germline CDR1 MNHNY, CDR2 SVGAGI (reference sequence). The CDR3 length is 15 residues. Trimming stripped 0 bases from V and 5 bases from J, with 13 bases between. CDR3 protein: CASSYSRGYGETQYF. The DNA for the CDR3 is TGTGCCAGCAGTTACTCGAGGGGATATGGGGAGACCCAGTACTTC.

This chain uses TRBV30 with TRBJ2-1, with 9 bases identical to TRBD2. Germline lookup yields CDR1 GTSNPN and CDR2 SVGIG (reference sequence). The CDR3 spans 14 residues. The trim removed 2 bases at V and 5 bases at J, leaving 4 bases unmatched. The CDR3 DNA follows: TGTGCCTGGAGTTCTAGCGGGGTGCACAATGAGCAGTTCTTC. Its translation: CAWSSSGVHNEQFF.

The V gene is TRBV14, the J gene TRBJ1-2; no reliable D call. The CDR3 is 15 amino acids. CDR1 is SGHDN, CDR2 FVKESK, per germline. The germline V and J ends were trimmed by 4 bases and 8 bases, with 20 bases remaining between them. Written as DNA, the CDR3 is TGTGCCAGCAGCCTAGGACTCAATCCCGCCTGGGGCTACACCTTC. Residues: CASSLGLNPAWGYTF.

This rearrangement joins TRBV10-3 to TRBJ2-2; possible D gene TRBD1, 6 bases. The CDR3 runs to 14 residues. V shed 7 bases and J shed 1 base, with 10 bases lying between them. The V gene's germline CDR1 is ENHRY and CDR2 SYGVKD. CDR3 protein: CAITGGGNTGELFF. In DNA, the CDR3 is TGTGCCATCACTGGGGGCGGGAACACCGGGGAGCTGTTTTTT.

The CDR3 DNA sequence: TGTGCCAGCAGCAAAGTTCGGACAAACCGCTCCTACAATGAGCAGTTCTTC. Its protein product is CASSKVRTNRSYNEQFF. The rearrangement uses TRBV21-1 and TRBJ2-1; the table's D call, TRBD1, has no DNA check behind it. TRBV21-1 is reported as a pseudogene. CDR3 length: 17 amino acids.

The chain carries TRBV19 and TRBJ2-7; D call uncertain. Trimming took off 6 bases at V and 0 bases at J, with 15 bases between the two ends. This CDR3 has 15 residues. The germline V gene has CDR1 LNHDA and CDR2 SQIVND (reference sequence). The CDR3 is CASSKEYISSYEQYF. The DNA for the CDR3 is TGTGCCAGTAGCAAAGAGTACATAAGCTCCTACGAGCAGTACTTC.

The chain couples TRBV5-6 to TRBJ2-7; D unresolved. The germline CDR1 and CDR2 sequences are SGHDT and YYEEEE. CDR3 size: 13 residues. V dropped 6 bases and J dropped 0 bases, with 10 bases sitting between them. The CDR3 nucleotides are TGTGCCAGCAACTGGGGTGGCTCCTACGAGCAGTACTTC. As protein: CASNWGGSYEQYF.

The chain employs TRBV9 and TRBJ1-3; 10 bases map to TRBD1. The junction had 8 bases not matched to a gene; V was cut back by 3 bases and J by 2 bases. CDR3 length: 17 residues. Looked up from germline, CDR1 is SGDLS and CDR2 is YYNGEE. In DNA form, the CDR3 reads TGTGCCAGCAGCGAAGGATCCGGGACAGGGGCTGGAAACACCATATATTTT. It translates to CASSEGSGTGAGNTIYF.

The sample holds a few counts of this clone. One end of the junction fails to match germline, which may point to a read error. The chain has TRBV7-2 and TRBJ1-5; 7 bases line up with TRBD1. The CDR3 contains 12 residues. Germline CDR1 is SGHTA and CDR2 is FQGNSA. The CDR3 protein is CASSLGTGERIF. CDR3 bases: TGTGCCAGCAGCTTAGGAACAGGGGAAAGGATTTTT.

This rearrangement joins TRBV9 to TRBJ2-4, with 7 nucleotides matching TRBD2. V was pared by 4 bases and J by 8 bases, with 6 bases of the junction left unmatched. The germline CDR1 and CDR2 sequences are SGDLS and YYNGEE. CDR3 size: 13 residues. The CDR3 reads CASSPPGGHIQYF. The DNA of the CDR3 is TGTGCCAGCAGCCCTCCGGGAGGCCACATTCAGTACTTC.

This clone was detected once. The chain recombines TRBV6-1 with TRBJ1-5, with 8 bases aligning to TRBD1. This CDR3 spans 15 amino acids. J lost 6 bases, V lost 4 bases, and 8 bases had no gene match. Germline V gives CDR1 MNHNS, CDR2 SASEGT. The CDR3 loop reads CASSGQTGVSQPQHF. CDR3 sequence (DNA): TGTGCCAGCAGTGGACAGACAGGGGTGAGTCAGCCCCAGCATTTT.

The chain couples TRBV19 to TRBJ1-3; tentative D call: TRBD1 (5 bases). The CDR3 runs 13 residues. Germline loops: CDR1 LNHDA, CDR2 SQIVND (reference sequence). V was trimmed by 7 bases and J by 4 bases, leaving 11 bases between them. CDR3 region: CASKEGPGNTIYF. For the CDR3, the DNA is TGTGCCAGTAAGGAGGGGCCGGGAAACACCATATATTTT.

The J gene is TRBJ2-1, the V gene TRBV5-1; D gene unclear. Trimming cost V 0 bases and J 9 bases, with 16 bases left between them. The germline V gene encodes CDR1 SGHRS and CDR2 YFSETQ. This CDR3 region has 15 residues. CDR3 residues: CASSLVSTKDGEQFF. As DNA, the CDR3 is TGCGCCAGCAGCTTGGTGAGCACCAAGGACGGTGAGCAGTTCTTC.

The chain joins TRBV5-6 to TRBJ2-1; D not resolved. CDR1 is SGHDT and CDR2 is YYEEEE in the germline V gene. Trimming took off 7 bases at V and 0 bases at J, with 11 bases between the two ends. This CDR3 has 14 amino acids. The CDR3 DNA is TGTGCCAGCGAAGACGCCGCCTCCTACAATGAGCAGTTCTTC. Translated, it gives CASEDAASYNEQFF.

This clone showed up just once. The chain combines TRBV10-1 with TRBJ2-3; D perhaps matches TRBD2 (5 bases). The germline V gene has CDR1 WNHNN and CDR2 SYGVQD (reference sequence). Trimming removed 4 bases from V and 4 bases from J, with 15 bases in between. The CDR3 spans 15 residues. In nucleotides, the CDR3 is TGCGCCAGCAGTGCAACGGGAAATAGGGCAGATACGCAGTATTTT. This sequence encodes CASSATGNRADTQYF.

This chain uses TRBV7-9 with TRBJ2-7, with unresolved D. The CDR3 is 14 residues long. Trimming left V 4 bases short and J 3 bases short, with 13 bases between. Germline lookup yields CDR1 SEHNR and CDR2 FQNEAQ (reference sequence). The CDR3 loop is CASSSTVGNYEQYF. In DNA, the CDR3 is TGTGCCAGCAGCTCAACCGTCGGAAACTACGAGCAGTACTTC.

V usage is TRBV4-2 and J usage is TRBJ2-3; 9 nucleotides align to TRBD2. This CDR3 is built from 18 residues. Germline trimming cut 3 bases from V and 0 bases from J; bases unmatched to any gene: 10. The germline V gene has CDR1 LGHNA and CDR2 YNFKEQ. The CDR3 nucleotides read TGTGCCAGCAGCCAGGATCTGACTAGCGGTGTTAGCACAGATACGCAGTATTTT. It yields the protein CASSQDLTSGVSTDTQYF.

The chain couples TRBV28 to TRBJ2-7; no definite D call. Germline CDR1 MDHEN, CDR2 SYDVKM. V dropped 2 bases and J dropped 0 bases, with 5 bases sitting between them. This CDR3 region has 13 residues. CDR3 sequence (DNA): TGTGCCAGCAGTTTAGGCTCCTCCTACGAGCAGTACTTC. Amino acid sequence: CASSLGSSYEQYF.

The CDR3 bases are TGCGCCAGCAGCCCGACAAGCTCCTACAATGAGCAGTTCTTC. Its protein product is CASSPTSSYNEQFF. This chain uses TRBV4-1 with TRBJ2-1; no firm D call. V shed 4 bases and J shed 0 bases, with 7 bases lying between them. The CDR3 is 14 residues long. The germline gives CDR1 MGHRA, CDR2 YSYEKL.